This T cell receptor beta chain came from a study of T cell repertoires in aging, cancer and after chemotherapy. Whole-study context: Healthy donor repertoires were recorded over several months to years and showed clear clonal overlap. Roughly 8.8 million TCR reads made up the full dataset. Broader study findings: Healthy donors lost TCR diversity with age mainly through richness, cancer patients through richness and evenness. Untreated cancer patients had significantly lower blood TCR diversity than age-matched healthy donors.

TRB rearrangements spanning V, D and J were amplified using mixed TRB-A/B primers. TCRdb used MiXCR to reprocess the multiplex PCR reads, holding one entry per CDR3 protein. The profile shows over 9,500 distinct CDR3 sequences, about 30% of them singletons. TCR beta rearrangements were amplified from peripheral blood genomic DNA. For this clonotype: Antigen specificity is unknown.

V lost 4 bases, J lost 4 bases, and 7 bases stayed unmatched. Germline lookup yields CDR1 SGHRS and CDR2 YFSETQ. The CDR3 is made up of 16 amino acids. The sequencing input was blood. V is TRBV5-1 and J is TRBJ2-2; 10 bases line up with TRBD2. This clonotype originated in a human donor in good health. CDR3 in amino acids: CASSPAGGQVTGELFF. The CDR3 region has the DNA TGCGCCAGCAGCCCAGCGGGAGGGCAGGTCACCGGGGAGCTGTTTTTT.